This T cell receptor beta chain derives from a study of cytomegalovirus exposure and HLA in healthy donors. Background on the study: A prior study identified just under 120 million unique TCR beta sequences from roughly 170 million T cells.

This CDR3 comprises 15 residues. Germline lookup yields CDR1 MNHNY and CDR2 SVGAGI (reference sequence). V dropped 5 bases and J dropped 13; count of bases not matched to a gene: 14. A remark on this clone: The antigen is undetermined.

Study outcomes and limitations: The authors listed approximately 160 TCR beta chains as cytomegalovirus-associated. One variant, a missense change in DCLRE1C, was linked in a later analysis to TCR beta V- and J-gene trimming. Common viral pathogens (according to a later analysis) appeared linked to several of the most significant clusters.

The PCR contained 60 Vbeta and 13 Jbeta primers. The protocol was immunoSEQ multiplex PCR, while the TCRdb copy is restricted to in-frame clones and leaves out a portion. The sample shows 35,000 to 45,000 clones, and about 3.2% sits with its ten largest clones. The source is a woman in her twenties or thirties in good health and CMV-seropositive. Sequencing was carried out using PBMCs. The chain uses TRBV6-6 and TRBJ2-6; 7 bases agree with TRBD2. The CDR3 is CASSTLTRDYRVLTF. CDR3 in DNA: TGTGCCAGCAGTACCCTAACTCGGGACTACAGAGTCCTGACTTTC.